This T cell receptor beta chain emerged from a study of technical replicates of blood from several donors. Clones were sequenced by immunoSEQ multiplex PCR, and TCRdb holds only the in-frame ones, with some missing. The data show 53,000 or so clones, with about 82% seen just once and 5.6% held by the top ten. Germline CDR1 SGHTA, CDR2 FQGNSA. The CDR3 is 14 amino acids. The V end was cut by 2 bases, the J end by 3 bases, with 8 bases between. Sequences were obtained from PBMCs. The chain joins TRBV7-2 to TRBJ2-1, with D maybe TRBD2 (5 bases). This clonotype was sampled from a human donor in good health. Some clones in this sample may be carry-over from other donors' samples. The CDR3 bases are TGTGCCAGCAGCTTACAAGCGGTCTACAATGAGCAGTTCTTC. Amino acids: CASSLQAVYNEQFF.